The sequence of this TCR beta chain was determined in a study of CD8 T cells in Susac syndrome. Comment on this clonotype: Its specificity is unknown.

From germline, CDR1 is MDHEN and CDR2 SYDVKM. CDR3 length: 17 amino acids. Losses at the gene ends were 2 bases for V and 0 bases for J; bases not matched to a gene: 5. Whole-study results and caveats: A relatively small number of individuals underwent TCR sequencing and HLA analysis.

The multiple sclerosis controls were treatment-naive patients with relapsing-remitting disease that was stable or active. The TEMRA cells underwent FACS enrichment, while the CD8+ and CD4+ T cells underwent negative isolation. RNA was extracted with the RNeasy kit, and a quantity of about 0.45 to 1 ug was reverse transcribed using random hexamers. An immunoSEQ multiplex PCR amplified TCR beta CDR3 over 54 Vbeta and 13 Jbeta. TCRdb re-analysed the immunoSEQ multiplex PCR reads in MiXCR, keeping a single row per CDR3 protein. The top ten clones hold roughly 0.21% of a sample with 250,000 to 300,000 distinct CDR3 sequences, roughly 85% of them seen once.

The clonotype originates from a human donor with multiple sclerosis. This chain connects TRBV28 to TRBJ2-3, with 10 bases identical to TRBD2. Material: CD8+ T cells from PBMCs. CDR3 DNA sequence: TGTGCCAGCAGTTTACCCGAGCGGGAGGGGAGCACAGATACGCAGTATTTT. This encodes CASSLPEREGSTDTQYF.